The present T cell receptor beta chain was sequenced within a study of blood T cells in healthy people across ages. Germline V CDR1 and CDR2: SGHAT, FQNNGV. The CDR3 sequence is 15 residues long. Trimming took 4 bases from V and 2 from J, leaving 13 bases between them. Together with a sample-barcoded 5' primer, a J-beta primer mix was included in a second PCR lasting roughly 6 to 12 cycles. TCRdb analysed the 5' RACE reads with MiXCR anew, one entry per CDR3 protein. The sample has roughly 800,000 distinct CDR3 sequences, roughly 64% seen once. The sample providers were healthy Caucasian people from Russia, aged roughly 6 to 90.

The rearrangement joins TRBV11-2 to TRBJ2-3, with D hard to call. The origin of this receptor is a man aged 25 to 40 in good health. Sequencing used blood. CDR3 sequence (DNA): TGTGCCAGCAGCTCCGCCCGTCCCTTCACAGATACGCAGTATTTT. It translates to CASSSARPFTDTQYF.